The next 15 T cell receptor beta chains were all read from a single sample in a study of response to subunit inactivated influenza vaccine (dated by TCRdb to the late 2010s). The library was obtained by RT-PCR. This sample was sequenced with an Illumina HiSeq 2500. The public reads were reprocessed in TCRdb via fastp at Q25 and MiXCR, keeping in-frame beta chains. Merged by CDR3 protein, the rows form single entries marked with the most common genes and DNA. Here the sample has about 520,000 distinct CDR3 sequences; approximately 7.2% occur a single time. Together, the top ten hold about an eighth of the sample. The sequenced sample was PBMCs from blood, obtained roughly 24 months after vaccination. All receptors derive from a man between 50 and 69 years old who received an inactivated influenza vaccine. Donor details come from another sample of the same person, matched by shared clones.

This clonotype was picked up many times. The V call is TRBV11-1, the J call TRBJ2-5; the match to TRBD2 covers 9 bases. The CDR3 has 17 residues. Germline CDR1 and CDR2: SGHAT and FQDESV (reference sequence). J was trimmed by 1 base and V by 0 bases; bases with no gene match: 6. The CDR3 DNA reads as TGTGCCAGCAGCTTAGCGGTAGCGGGAGCCCTCCAAGAGACCCAGTACTTC. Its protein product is CASSLAVAGALQETQYF.

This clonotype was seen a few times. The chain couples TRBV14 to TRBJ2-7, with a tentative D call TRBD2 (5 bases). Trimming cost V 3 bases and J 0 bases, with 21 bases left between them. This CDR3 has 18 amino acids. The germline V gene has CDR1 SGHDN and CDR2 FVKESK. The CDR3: CASSHHLTPDGNSYEQYF. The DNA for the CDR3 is TGTGCCAGCAGCCATCACCTTACCCCGGACGGGAACTCCTACGAGCAGTACTTC. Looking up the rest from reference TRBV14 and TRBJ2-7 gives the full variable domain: EAGVTQFPSHSVIEKGQTVTLRCDPISGHDNLYWYRRVMGKEIKFLLHFVKESKQDESGMPNNRFLAERTGGTYSTLKVQPAELEDSGVYFCASSHHLTPDGNSYEQYFGPGTRLTVT.

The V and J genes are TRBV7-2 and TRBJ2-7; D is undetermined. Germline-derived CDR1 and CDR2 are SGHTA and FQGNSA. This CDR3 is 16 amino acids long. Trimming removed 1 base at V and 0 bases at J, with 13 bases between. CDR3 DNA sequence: TGTGCCAGCAGCTTAGTTGCAGGAACCCTCTCCTACGAGCAGTACTTC. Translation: CASSLVAGTLSYEQYF.

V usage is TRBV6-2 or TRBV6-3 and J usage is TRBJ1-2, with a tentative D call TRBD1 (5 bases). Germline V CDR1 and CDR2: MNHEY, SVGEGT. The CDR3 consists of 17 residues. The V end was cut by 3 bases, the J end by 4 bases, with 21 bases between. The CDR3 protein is CASSYIRGPEEVYGYTF. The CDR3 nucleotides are TGTGCCAGCAGTTATATTAGGGGCCCAGAAGAGGTCTATGGCTACACCTTC.

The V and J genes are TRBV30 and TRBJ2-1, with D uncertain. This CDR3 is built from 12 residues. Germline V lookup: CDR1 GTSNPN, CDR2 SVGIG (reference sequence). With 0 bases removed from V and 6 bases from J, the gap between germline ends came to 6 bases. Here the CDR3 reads CAWSVPSNEQFF. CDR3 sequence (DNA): TGTGCCTGGAGTGTACCGAGCAATGAGCAGTTCTTC.

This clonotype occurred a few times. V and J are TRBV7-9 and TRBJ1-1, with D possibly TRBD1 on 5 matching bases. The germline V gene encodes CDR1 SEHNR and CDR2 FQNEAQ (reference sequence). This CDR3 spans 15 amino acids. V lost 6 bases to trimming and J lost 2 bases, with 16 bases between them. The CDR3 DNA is TGTGCCAGCAGTGTCACCGGGACGGCCAACACTGAAGCTTTCTTT. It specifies CASSVTGTANTEAFF.

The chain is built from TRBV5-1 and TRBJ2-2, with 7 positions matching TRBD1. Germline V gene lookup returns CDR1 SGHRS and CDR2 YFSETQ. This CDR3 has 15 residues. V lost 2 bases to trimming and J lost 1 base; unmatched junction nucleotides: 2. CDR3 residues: CASSFRTGNTGELFF. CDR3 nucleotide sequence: TGCGCCAGCAGCTTCCGGACAGGGAACACCGGGGAGCTGTTTTTT.

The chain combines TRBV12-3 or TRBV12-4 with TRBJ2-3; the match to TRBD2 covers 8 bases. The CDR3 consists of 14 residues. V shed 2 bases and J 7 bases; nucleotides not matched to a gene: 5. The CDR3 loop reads CASSLRGGHHTQYF. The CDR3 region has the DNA TGTGCCAGCAGTTTACGGGGGGGCCACCATACGCAGTATTTT.

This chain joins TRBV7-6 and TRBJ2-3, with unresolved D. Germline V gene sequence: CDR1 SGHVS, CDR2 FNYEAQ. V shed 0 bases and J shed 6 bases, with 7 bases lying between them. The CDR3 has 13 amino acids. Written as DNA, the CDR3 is TGTGCCAGCAGCTTAGCAAATAGTGATACGCAGTATTTT. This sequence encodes CASSLANSDTQYF.

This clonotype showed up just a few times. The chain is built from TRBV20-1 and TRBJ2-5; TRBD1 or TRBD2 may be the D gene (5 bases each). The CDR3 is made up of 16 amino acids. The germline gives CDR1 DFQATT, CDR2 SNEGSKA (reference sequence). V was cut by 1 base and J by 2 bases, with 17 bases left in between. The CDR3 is CSARGPPPGPQETQYF. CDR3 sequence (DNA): TGCAGTGCTAGAGGCCCACCCCCGGGACCTCAAGAGACCCAGTACTTC.

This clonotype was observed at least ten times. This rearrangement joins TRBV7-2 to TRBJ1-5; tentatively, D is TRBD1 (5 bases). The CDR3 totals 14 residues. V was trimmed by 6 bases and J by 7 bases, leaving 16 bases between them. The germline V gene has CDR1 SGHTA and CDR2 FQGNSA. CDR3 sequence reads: CASRFQGIGQPQHF. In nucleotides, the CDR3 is TGTGCCAGCAGATTTCAGGGAATTGGACAGCCCCAGCATTTT. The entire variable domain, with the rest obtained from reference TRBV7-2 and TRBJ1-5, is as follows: GAGVSQSPSNKVTEKGKDVELRCDPISGHTALYWYRQSLGQGLEFLIYFQGNSAPDKSGLPSDRFSAERTGGSVSTLTIQRTQQEDSAVYLCASRFQGIGQPQHFGDGTRLSIL.

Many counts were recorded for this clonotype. DNA for the CDR3: TGTGCCAGCAGCTTAGTTAGCGGGGACACAGATACGCAGTATTTT. Protein: CASSLVSGDTDTQYF. The rearrangement links TRBV7-2 to TRBJ2-3, with TRBD2 identical over 8 bases. Germline V gene data show CDR1 as SGHTA and CDR2 as FQGNSA. V lost 1 base, J lost 2 bases, and 2 bases stayed unmatched. The CDR3 runs 15 residues.

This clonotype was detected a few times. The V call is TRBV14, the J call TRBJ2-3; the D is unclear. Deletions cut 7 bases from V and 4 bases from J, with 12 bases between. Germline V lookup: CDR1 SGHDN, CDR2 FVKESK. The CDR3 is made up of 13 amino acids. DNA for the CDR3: TGTGCCAGCACCCGGCTAGTCTCAGATACGCAGTATTTT. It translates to CASTRLVSDTQYF.

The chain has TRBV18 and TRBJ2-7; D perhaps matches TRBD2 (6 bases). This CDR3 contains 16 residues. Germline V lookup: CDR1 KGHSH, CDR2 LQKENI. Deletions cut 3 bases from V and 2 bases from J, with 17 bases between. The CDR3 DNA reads TGTGCCAGCTCACCCCAAGGGACTCATAACGCCTACGAGCAGTACTTC. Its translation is CASSPQGTHNAYEQYF.

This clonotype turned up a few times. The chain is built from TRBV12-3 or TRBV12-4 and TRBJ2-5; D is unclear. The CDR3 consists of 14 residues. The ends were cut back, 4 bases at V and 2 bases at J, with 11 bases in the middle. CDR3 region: CASSSGMKQETQYF. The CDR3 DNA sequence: TGTGCCAGCAGTTCCGGCATGAAACAAGAGACCCAGTACTTC.